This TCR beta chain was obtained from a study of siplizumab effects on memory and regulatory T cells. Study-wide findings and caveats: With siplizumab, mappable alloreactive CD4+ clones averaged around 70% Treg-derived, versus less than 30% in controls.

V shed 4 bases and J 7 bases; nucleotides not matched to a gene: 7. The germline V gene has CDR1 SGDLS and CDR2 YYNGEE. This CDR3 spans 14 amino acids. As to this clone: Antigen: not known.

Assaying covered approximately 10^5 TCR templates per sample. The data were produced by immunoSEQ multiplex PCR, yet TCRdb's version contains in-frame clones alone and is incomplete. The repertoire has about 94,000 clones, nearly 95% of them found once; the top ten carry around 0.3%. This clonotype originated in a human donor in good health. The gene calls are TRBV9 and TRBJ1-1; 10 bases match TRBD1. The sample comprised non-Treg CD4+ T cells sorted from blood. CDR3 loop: CASSPGQGTFEAFF. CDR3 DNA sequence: TGTGCCAGCAGCCCGGGACAGGGGACCTTTGAAGCTTTCTTT.